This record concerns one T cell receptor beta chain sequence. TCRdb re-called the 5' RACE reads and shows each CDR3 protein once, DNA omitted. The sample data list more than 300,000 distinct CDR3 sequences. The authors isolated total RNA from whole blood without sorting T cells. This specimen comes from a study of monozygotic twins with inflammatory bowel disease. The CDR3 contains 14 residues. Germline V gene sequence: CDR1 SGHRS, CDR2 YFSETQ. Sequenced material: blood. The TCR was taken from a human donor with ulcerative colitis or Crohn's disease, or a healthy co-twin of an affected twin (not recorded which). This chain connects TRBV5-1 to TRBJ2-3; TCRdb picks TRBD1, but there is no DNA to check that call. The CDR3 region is CASSAGRGTDTQYF.